This section outlines one T cell receptor (beta chain) sequence together with its context. Trimming took 5 bases from V and 5 from J, leaving 15 bases between them. The germline gives CDR1 SGHDN, CDR2 FVKESK. The CDR3 has 15 amino acids. The data were obtained in a study of blood T cell repertoires in COVID-19. Turning to the study itself: Both acute and convalescent COVID-19 samples were obtained from the United States, Italy and Spain. T cells, B-cell-depleted T cells, or PBMCs supplied cDNA or gDNA.

Original handling: Amplifying reference gene primers gave estimates of nucleated cell counts. Profiled with immunoSEQ multiplex PCR; TCRdb holds only in-frame clones, not every one. V and J calls and clone size are those listed in that table; D and trimming were worked out from the DNA. The sample consists of about 280,000 clones, around 90% of them appearing once. The sequenced material came from peripheral blood. The TCR originated in a woman aged 50 to 65 who had recovered from COVID-19. The chain employs TRBV14 and TRBJ1-4; TRBD1 might be the D (6 bases). For the CDR3, the DNA is TGTGCCAGCAGCGCCAGGACAGACCCAAATGAAAAACTGTTTTTT. It specifies CASSARTDPNEKLFF.